The 6 T cell receptor beta chains reported below all come from one sample, sequenced in a study of shared clonotypes between healthy human individuals (dated by TCRdb to about 2020). The library was prepared using the immunoSEQ multiplex PCR assay. The source is immuneACCESS, and TCRdb retained only in-frame sequences with V and J called. Part of the clones is not carried over; for the studies checked, unresolved V genes explain less than half of this, and the remainder is unexplained. The sample table shows about 2.2 million clones, and 90% to 95% are seen once. The ten largest account for approximately 1.6% of the sample. CD8 naive samples were obtained by positive selection for CCR7 among CD45RO-negative cells, yielding a CD45RA+CCR7+ population from which TemRA cells were excluded. The sample consisted of naive CD8+ T cells from PBMCs. The cell subset or site label, read with the paper, signifies: CD45RA+CCR7+. These TCRs come from a man aged 18 to 29 in good health. Some clones in this sample may be carry-over from other donors' samples.

J is TRBJ1-1 and V is TRBV27; TRBD1 aligns across 11 bases. Germline V gives CDR1 MNHEY, CDR2 SMNVEV (reference sequence). Germline trimming cut 5 bases from V and 5 bases from J; bases unmatched to any gene: 10. CDR3 length: 16 residues. The CDR3 region has the DNA TGTGCCAGCAGTCCGCGGACAGGGGGCGCAGGAACTGAAGCTTTCTTT. This translates into CASSPRTGGAGTEAFF.

The V call is TRBV27, the J call TRBJ2-2; TRBD1 aligns across 11 bases. Per the germline V gene, CDR1 is MNHEY and CDR2 is SMNVEV (reference sequence). The CDR3 sequence is 15 residues long. With V trimmed by 5 bases and J by 3 bases, 2 bases remained unmatched. DNA of the CDR3: TGTGCCAGCAGTCCGGACAGGGGGCACACCGGGGAGCTGTTTTTT. Translated: CASSPDRGHTGELFF.

This chain uses TRBV11-2 with TRBJ2-7; 11 bases fit TRBD2. The CDR3 has 17 amino acids. V dropped 3 bases and J dropped 3; count of bases not matched to a gene: 10. The germline gives CDR1 SGHAT, CDR2 FQNNGV. CDR3: CASSFSLLAGVFYEQYF. The CDR3 bases are TGTGCCAGCAGCTTTAGTTTACTAGCGGGAGTGTTCTACGAGCAGTACTTC.

The gene calls are TRBV20-1 and TRBJ1-2; D gene ambiguous. Per germline, CDR1 DFQATT and CDR2 SNEGSKA (reference sequence). The CDR3 has 11 residues. V lost 5 bases and J 2 bases, leaving 6 bases between the germline ends. The CDR3 is CSAFLNYGYTF. DNA for the CDR3: TGCAGTGCTTTCCTGAACTATGGCTACACCTTC.

This chain joins TRBV7-9 and TRBJ2-2; D is unclear. Germline V CDR1 and CDR2: SEHNR, FQNEAQ (reference sequence). V lost 7 bases and J lost 6, with 12 bases in between. The CDR3 covers 13 residues. In DNA, the CDR3 is TGTGCCAGCACCTTTTGGGTTGCCGGGGAGCTGTTTTTT. It yields the protein CASTFWVAGELFF.

V usage is TRBV28 and J usage is TRBJ2-2; perhaps TRBD1 as D (5 bases). Trimming removed 5 bases from V and 0 bases from J, with 16 bases in between. The CDR3 runs to 17 residues. Germline V gene lookup returns CDR1 MDHEN and CDR2 SYDVKM. The CDR3 protein is CASSRPPQGPNTGELFF. In DNA, the CDR3 is TGTGCCAGCAGTCGCCCCCCCCAGGGCCCGAACACCGGGGAGCTGTTTTTT.